This T cell receptor beta chain was identified during a study of Ad26.COV2.S vaccination and SARS-CoV-2 variants. Turning to the study itself: Sample donor was a member of the COV1001 Ad26.COV2.S trial arm.

Germline lookup yields CDR1 SGHTA and CDR2 FQGNSA. The CDR3 extends over 13 amino acids. V was clipped by 1 base and J by 3 bases, with 6 bases between them. Study findings and constraints: Total T cell responses were possibly underestimated by TCR breadth and depth analyses. Considerable breadth of spike-specific CD8+ and CD4+ T cell responses has reportedly been documented following vaccination.

This clone was detected only a few times. The target antigen is unknown. The data were produced by immunoSEQ multiplex PCR, yet TCRdb's version contains in-frame clones alone and is incomplete. The table has around 250,000 clones, approximately 88% seen once; the top ten hold just under 3%. Treatment reported: around 19 received Ad26.COV2.S at low or high dose, single or two shots; roughly 5 received placebo; per-sample allocation not given. On day 63 after the first injection, vaccine and placebo recipients gave samples. Sequencing used peripheral blood, obtained in a trial of Ad26.COV2.S vaccine versus placebo. This receptor was taken from a person aged 18-60 years who received the Ad26.COV2.S COVID-19 vaccine or a placebo. The chain links TRBV7-2 to TRBJ1-1; D remains ambiguous. Here the CDR3 DNA reads TGTGCCAGCAGCTTAGTTTTGGACACTGAAGCTTTCTTT. Protein product: CASSLVLDTEAFF.